These T cell receptor beta chains were read from a single sample in a study of blood T cell repertoires in COVID-19. Profiled with immunoSEQ multiplex PCR; TCRdb holds only in-frame clones, not every one. The repertoire holds over 45,000 clones, with over 85% as singletons. Sample: peripheral blood. The receptors here all came from a woman at least 80 years old with acute or convalescent COVID-19. The CDR3 runs from the conserved cysteine through the conserved F or W. D genes are given only for firm matches. Expanded clones get a size class; other rows say once, few or many, or leave the size out.

J: TRBJ1-5
V: TRBV15
size: few
D: .
DNA: TGTGCCACCAGCAGATCTTCGGGCAGGGGCGGCAATCAGCCCCAGCATTTT
CDR3: CATSRSSGRGGNQPQHF

J: TRBJ2-5
V: TRBV5-6
size: .
D: TRBD2
DNA: TGTGCCAGCAGGCGGACTAGCTCGACGAAGACCCAGTACTTC
CDR3: CASRRTSSTKTQYF

J: TRBJ2-5
V: TRBV15
size: .
D: .
DNA: TGTGCCACCAGCAGAGCGAGAGGGGAGACCCAGTACTTC
CDR3: CATSRARGETQYF

J: TRBJ2-3
V: TRBV3-1/TRBV3-2
size: .
D: TRBD1
DNA: TGTGCCAGCTGGGATAACAGGGGCGGGACAGATACGCAGTATTTT
CDR3: CASWDNRGGTDTQYF

J: TRBJ2-7
V: TRBV3-1/TRBV3-2
size: .
D: .
DNA: TGTGCCAGCAGCCAAGATCCACAGATTTACGAGCAGTACTTC
CDR3: CASSQDPQIYEQYF

J: TRBJ2-3
V: TRBV3-1/TRBV3-2
size: .
D: .
DNA: TGTGCCAGCAGCCAACTTGGTAGCGGTTTCTACACAGATACGCAGTATTTT
CDR3: CASSQLGSGFYTDTQYF

J: TRBJ2-6
V: TRBV7-8
size: .
D: TRBD1
DNA: TGTGCCAGCAGCACACGAGGGCTGACAGGGGTCATATCTGGGGCCAACGTCCTGACTTTC
CDR3: CASSTRGLTGVISGANVLTF

J: TRBJ2-3
V: TRBV5-6
size: .
D: TRBD2
DNA: TGTGCCAGCAGCTCCACCGGGACTAGGTATTCTAGCACAGATACGCAGTATTTT
CDR3: CASSSTGTRYSSTDTQYF

J: TRBJ1-2
V: TRBV6-4
size: .
D: .
DNA: TGTGCCAGCAGTGACGGTGCTCTCCGGGGCTACACCTTC
CDR3: CASSDGALRGYTF

J: TRBJ2-5
V: TRBV13
size: .
D: .
DNA: TGTGCCAGCAGCTTAAGGCAGGGAGGTGGAGAGACCCAGTACTTC
CDR3: CASSLRQGGGETQYF

J: TRBJ1-1
V: TRBV5-1
size: .
D: .
DNA: TGCGCCAGCAGCTCCCTCTGGAACACTGAAGCTTTCTTT
CDR3: CASSSLWNTEAFF

J: TRBJ2-7
V: TRBV29-1
size: once
D: .
DNA: TGCAGCGTGGGCCCGGGGGACGACGAGCAGTACTTC
CDR3: CSVGPGDDEQYF